These 28 T cell receptor beta chains originate from one sample sequenced in a study of CD8 T cells in ankylosing spondylitis. No antigen has been identified for these receptors. Study conclusions and caveats: Made up of eight highly homologous variants, a TCR beta motif appeared characteristic of ankylosing spondylitis blood.

TCRdb fed the 5' RACE reads into MiXCR, producing one record per CDR3 protein. The sample has roughly 700,000 distinct CDR3 sequences, 15% to 20% seen once. Material: blood, either unsorted or a sorted T cell fraction (not recorded which). These receptors all come from a male donor with ankylosing spondylitis.

J is TRBJ1-2 and V is TRBV20-1; possibly TRBD1 for D (5 bases). CDR1 and CDR2 (germline): DFQATT, SNEGSKA (reference sequence). Trimming stripped 3 bases from V and 6 bases from J, with 14 bases between. CDR3 length equals 13 residues. CDR3 protein: CSASWGAGDGYTF. Written as DNA, the CDR3 is TGCAGTGCTAGTTGGGGCGCGGGAGATGGCTACACCTTC.

The rearrangement uses TRBV27 and TRBJ2-7; perhaps TRBD1 as D (6 bases). The V gene lost 5 bases and the J gene lost 5 bases, with 13 bases spanning the gap. The CDR3 sequence is 13 residues long. Germline V gene data show CDR1 as MNHEY and CDR2 as SMNVEV (reference sequence). DNA for the CDR3: TGTGCCAGCAGTCCAACAGGGATCCACGAGCAGTACTTC. Amino acid sequence: CASSPTGIHEQYF.

This clonotype appeared a few times. Written as DNA, the CDR3 is TGTGCCAGCAGTAAACGACTCAACACCGGGGAGCTGTTTTTT. Translated, it gives CASSKRLNTGELFF. V and J are TRBV6-1 and TRBJ2-2; D is ambiguous. The CDR3 has 14 amino acids. Between the trimmed V and J ends, which lost 5 bases and 2 bases, there was a span of 9 bases. The V gene's germline CDR1 is MNHNS and CDR2 SASEGT.

The rearrangement uses TRBV5-1 and TRBJ1-2; TRBD1 might be the D (5 bases). CDR3 length: 12 residues. The V end lost 7 bases, the J end lost 4 bases, and 11 bases lay between the germline ends. Germline V lookup: CDR1 SGHRS, CDR2 YFSETQ. CDR3 in amino acids: CASRDGFYGYTF. As DNA, the CDR3 is TGCGCCAGCCGGGACGGATTCTATGGCTACACCTTC.

This clonotype has just a few counts. The chain links TRBV28 to TRBJ1-6, with D possibly matching TRBD1 (5 bases). This CDR3 comprises 16 residues. V was pared by 7 bases and J by 4 bases, with 17 bases between. CDR1 and CDR2 from the germline V gene are MDHEN and SYDVKM. The CDR3 DNA follows: TGTGCCAGCACCTCAGGGTCATATCCTTATAATTCACCCCTCCACTTT. It yields the protein CASTSGSYPYNSPLHF. Together with reference TRBV28 and TRBJ1-6, the CDR3 gives the full variable domain: DVKVTQSSRYLVKRTGEKVFLECVQDMDHENMFWYRQDPGLGLRLIYFSYDVKMKEKGDIPEGYSVSREKKERFSLILESASTNQTSMYLCASTSGSYPYNSPLHFGNGTRLTVT.

The CDR3 here is CASSQPTSYEQYF. CDR3 in DNA: TGCGCCAGCAGTCAACCGACTAGCTACGAGCAGTACTTC. V usage is TRBV23-1 and J usage is TRBJ2-7, with D perhaps matching TRBD2 (6 bases). TRBV23-1 falls under the ORF class, with uncertain function. V dropped 2 bases and J dropped 3 bases, with 8 bases sitting between them. The CDR3 spans 13 residues.

This clonotype turned up a few times. This sequence joins TRBV5-1 and TRBJ2-7, with 10 bases lining up with TRBD1. V lost 2 bases, J lost 6 bases, and 11 bases stayed unmatched. CDR3 length: 16 residues. CDR1 and CDR2 from the germline V gene are SGHRS and YFSETQ. CDR3 in DNA: TGCGCCAGCAGCTTCTCAACCGGGACAGGGGCTCGCGAGCAGTACTTC. Its translation is CASSFSTGTGAREQYF.

This clonotype turned up a few times. The chain combines TRBV3-1 with TRBJ2-7; 12 positions agree with TRBD2. V gave up 0 bases and J gave up 6 bases; unmatched junction bases: 6. The CDR3 is 16 amino acids. In germline, CDR1 is LGHDT, CDR2 YNNKEL (reference sequence). The CDR3 DNA reads as TGTGCCAGCAGCCAAGATGTGCTAGCGGGAGGGGGCGAGCAGTACTTC. Its protein is CASSQDVLAGGGEQYF.

V and J are TRBV20-1 and TRBJ1-6; no reliable D call. This CDR3 is built from 12 residues. V was shortened by 1 base and J by 15 bases, with 13 bases between the two germline ends. Looked up from germline, CDR1 is DFQATT and CDR2 is SNEGSKA (reference sequence). CDR3 in amino acids: CSARGTATDLHF. The CDR3 DNA sequence: TGCAGTGCTAGAGGTACCGCCACGGACCTCCACTTT.

V gene TRBV4-2 combines with J gene TRBJ2-3; 10 positions agree with TRBD2. The germline CDR1 and CDR2 sequences are LGHNA and YNFKEQ. The V segment lost 1 base and the J segment 4 bases; nucleotides outside the gene matches: 2. This CDR3 contains 15 residues. The CDR3 DNA sequence: TGTGCCAGCAGCCAAGCTAGCGGGGGTTCAGATACGCAGTATTTT. As protein: CASSQASGGSDTQYF.

The V call is TRBV4-2, the J call TRBJ2-1, with 12 nucleotides matching TRBD2. Germline values: CDR1 LGHNA, CDR2 YNFKEQ. The J segment lost 5 bases and the V segment lost 3 bases, leaving 5 bases of the junction unmatched. This CDR3 contains 16 residues. DNA of the CDR3: TGTGCCAGCAGCCATACACTAGCGGGAGGAGACAATGAGCAGTTCTTC. This sequence encodes CASSHTLAGGDNEQFF.

Remarks on this clonotype: One end of the junction fails to match germline, which may point to a read error. This chain links TRBV12-3 or TRBV12-4 with TRBJ1-5, with 9 bases that match TRBD1. The CDR3 has 18 amino acids. DNA for the CDR3: TGTGCCAGCTGTTTAGCAGCACGCGGGACAGGGTACAATCAGCCCCAGCATTTT. Translation gives CASCLAARGTGYNQPQHF.

This clonotype has more than one count but fewer than ten. In DNA, the CDR3 is TGCGCCAGCAGCCAAGGCGGGGTAGGCAATCAGCCCCAGCATTTT. Its protein product is CASSQGGVGNQPQHF. The V call is TRBV4-1, the J call TRBJ1-5; D is uncertain. Trimming took off 1 base at V and 2 bases at J, with 9 bases between the two ends. Looked up from germline, CDR1 is MGHRA and CDR2 is YSYEKL. This CDR3 comprises 15 residues.

The chain employs TRBV15 and TRBJ1-5; D is ambiguous. The CDR3 is 14 residues long. V was pared by 0 bases and J by 4 bases, with 7 bases between. Germline CDR1 is LNHNV and CDR2 is YYDKDF (reference sequence). In nucleotides, the CDR3 is TGTGCCACCAGCAGAGATCGACGGAATCAGCCCCAGCATTTT. Amino acid sequence: CATSRDRRNQPQHF.

The V gene is TRBV20-1, the J gene TRBJ2-2; 8 bases map to TRBD1. This CDR3 is 13 amino acids long. Germline CDR1 DFQATT, CDR2 SNEGSKA (reference sequence). V dropped 6 bases and J dropped 3; count of bases not matched to a gene: 3. Here the CDR3 reads CSARQGHTGELFF. The CDR3 DNA follows: TGCAGTGCAAGACAGGGGCACACCGGGGAGCTGTTTTTT.

The CDR3 region is CSAAPGLADGEQYF. The CDR3 nucleotides are TGCAGTGCAGCACCGGGACTAGCGGACGGCGAGCAGTACTTC. The rearrangement uses TRBV20-1 and TRBJ2-7, with 11 bases aligning to TRBD2. With 6 bases clipped from V and 6 bases from J, the junction kept 10 bases outside the gene matches. Germline CDR1 reads DFQATT; CDR2 reads SNEGSKA (reference sequence). The CDR3 is 14 residues long.

This clonotype appeared a single time. The chain recombines TRBV5-1 with TRBJ2-1; D perhaps matches TRBD2 (7 bases). Germline CDR1 and CDR2: SGHRS and YFSETQ. With 4 bases removed from V and 0 bases from J, the gap between germline ends came to 14 bases. CDR3 length equals 16 residues. CDR3 in amino acids: CASSESGTSSYNEQFF. The CDR3 DNA follows: TGCGCCAGCAGCGAGAGCGGGACAAGCTCCTACAATGAGCAGTTCTTC.

The V call is TRBV5-5, the J call TRBJ2-1; TRBD1 matches at 9 bases. Germline CDR1 SGHKS, CDR2 YYEKEE (reference sequence). CDR3 length equals 15 residues. The V and J ends lost 4 bases and 8 bases, in that order; junction bases with no gene match: 10. DNA of the CDR3: TGTGCCAGCAGCACGGTCGGGACAGGGTACGATGAGCAGTTCTTC. Its protein is CASSTVGTGYDEQFF.

This clonotype was observed a few times. The J gene is TRBJ2-2, the V gene TRBV9; 14 positions match TRBD2. The CDR3 extends over 19 amino acids. The V and J ends lost 3 bases and 1 base, in that order; junction bases with no gene match: 8. Germline CDR1 SGDLS, CDR2 YYNGEE. The CDR3 DNA sequence: TGTGCCAGCAGCGAACCGGGACTAGCGGGGGCCTTGAACACCGGGGAGCTGTTTTTT. As protein: CASSEPGLAGALNTGELFF.

This clonotype was picked up many times. This chain connects TRBV24-1 to TRBJ1-1, with D perhaps TRBD1 (6 bases). V was shortened by 9 bases and J by 4 bases, with 17 bases between the two germline ends. Germline loops: CDR1 KGHDR, CDR2 SFDVKD. CDR3 length equals 14 residues. The CDR3 nucleotides read TGTGCCACCCACGGGACAACCCTGTCCACTGAAGCTTTCTTT. Protein sequence: CATHGTTLSTEAFF.

There are a few counts of this clonotype. The chain uses TRBV7-7 and TRBJ2-1, with unresolved D. Trimming pared 1 base from V and 5 bases from J, leaving 9 bases between. The CDR3 length is 14 residues. Germline loops: CDR1 SSHAT, CDR2 FNYEAQ (reference sequence). CDR3 sequence: CASSLGDNNNEQFF. Here the CDR3 DNA reads TGTGCCAGCAGCTTAGGAGACAATAACAATGAGCAGTTCTTC.

A few counts support this clonotype. In DNA form, the CDR3 reads TGTGCCAGCGGGACACAGGGTTATACTGAAGCTTTCTTT. This codes for CASGTQGYTEAFF. The chain uses TRBV7-2 and TRBJ1-1, with D tentatively TRBD1 (6 bases). Germline loops: CDR1 SGHTA, CDR2 FQGNSA. The CDR3 runs 13 residues. V lost 8 bases, J lost 5 bases, and 15 bases lay in between.

This clonotype was detected many times. The chain carries TRBV12-3 or TRBV12-4 and TRBJ2-2; possible D gene TRBD2, 5 bases. CDR3 length: 16 residues. V gave up 1 base and J gave up 0 bases, with 9 bases separating them. CDR3 loop: CASSLGTGTNTGELFF. In DNA, the CDR3 is TGTGCCAGCAGTTTAGGGACGGGGACGAACACCGGGGAGCTGTTTTTT.

The V gene is TRBV11-2, the J gene TRBJ2-7, with D unclear. This CDR3 has 13 residues. The germline gives CDR1 SGHAT, CDR2 FQNNGV. The V end lost 4 bases, the J end lost 7 bases, and 14 bases lay between the germline ends. CDR3 in amino acids: CASSSDRTREQYF. The DNA for the CDR3 is TGTGCCAGCAGCTCCGATAGAACACGGGAGCAGTACTTC. Looking up the rest from reference TRBV11-2 and TRBJ2-7 gives the full variable domain: EAGVAQSPRYKIIEKRQSVAFWCNPISGHATLYWYQQILGQGPKLLIQFQNNGVVDDSQLPKDRFSAERLKGVDSTLKIQPAKLEDSAVYLCASSSDRTREQYFGPGTRLTVT.

This clonotype was detected only a few times. The chain combines TRBV12-5 with TRBJ1-5, with TRBD1 matching 7 bases. Germline loops: CDR1 LGHNT, CDR2 FRNRAP. V lost 6 bases, J lost 5 bases, and 10 bases stayed unmatched. The CDR3 runs 15 residues. For the CDR3, the DNA is TGTGCTAGTGGGGTATCGTGGGACAGAGATCAGCCCCAGCATTTT. Its translation: CASGVSWDRDQPQHF.

V is TRBV12-3 or TRBV12-4 and J is TRBJ2-2; 7 bases fit TRBD1. CDR3 length equals 14 residues. Germline trimming cut 7 bases from V and 7 bases from J; bases unmatched to any gene: 9. The CDR3 nucleotides are TGTGCCAGCAACCCTCGACAGGGCAGCGGGGAGCTGTTTTTT. Its protein is CASNPRQGSGELFF.

This clonotype was observed at least ten times. J is TRBJ2-5 and V is TRBV20-1, with no clear D. This CDR3 is 11 amino acids long. Trimming removed 3 bases at V and 5 bases at J, with 7 bases between. Germline CDR1 DFQATT, CDR2 SNEGSKA (reference sequence). For the CDR3, the DNA is TGCAGTGCTAGGGAAGGGGAGACCCAGTACTTC. This sequence encodes CSAREGETQYF.

The chain joins TRBV7-2 to TRBJ2-1, with D unresolved. Trimming pared 3 bases from V and 5 bases from J, leaving 8 bases between. Germline assignment: CDR1 SGHTA and CDR2 FQGNSA. This CDR3 region has 13 residues. CDR3 amino acids: CASSFQHNNEQFF. The DNA for the CDR3 is TGTGCCAGCAGCTTTCAACACAACAATGAGCAGTTCTTC. Based on the CDR3 plus reference TRBV7-2 and TRBJ2-1, the full variable domain is GAGVSQSPSNKVTEKGKDVELRCDPISGHTALYWYRQSLGQGLEFLIYFQGNSAPDKSGLPSDRFSAERTGGSVSTLTIQRTQQEDSAVYLCASSFQHNNEQFFGPGTRLTVL.